The rows below give T cell receptor beta chains drawn from one sample of a study of blood T cell repertoires in COVID-19. Using immunoSEQ multiplex PCR, the repertoire was profiled, and TCRdb retains in-frame clones only, with some absent. This sample carries about 190,000 clones, around 87% of them seen once, and the ten largest clones take 0.62%. The sample comprised peripheral blood. These receptors were taken from a man aged 45-65 years with acute or convalescent COVID-19. Each CDR3 is given with its conserved first and last residue. D genes are given only for firm matches. Clone size is not always given. Where it is, it says once, few, many or a class for expanded clones.

j_call cdr3_length v_call clone_size d_call cdr3_aa cdr3_nt
TRBJ1-2 14 TRBV25-1 - - CASSSNRGLKGYTF TGTGCCAGCTCCTCTAATAGAGGGCTAAAAGGCTACACCTTC
TRBJ1-5 15 TRBV5-6 - - CASSLYSLSNQPQHF TGTGCCAGCAGCTTGTACAGCCTTAGCAATCAGCCCCAGCATTTT
TRBJ2-1 16 TRBV18 - TRBD1 CASSPRTGGAGNEQFF TGTGCCAGCTCACCACGTACAGGGGGCGCTGGGAATGAGCAGTTCTTC
TRBJ2-5 13 TRBV7-9 - - CASSTGTWETQYF TGTGCCAGCAGCACAGGGACGTGGGAGACCCAGTACTTC
TRBJ1-1 14 TRBV10-3 - - CAINAPDSDTEAFF TGTGCCATCAATGCTCCGGACAGCGACACTGAAGCTTTCTTT
TRBJ2-3 15 TRBV9 once TRBD2 CASRRLAGGADTQYF TGTGCCAGCAGGCGACTAGCGGGGGGGGCAGATACGCAGTATTTT
TRBJ1-2 13 TRBV3-1/TRBV3-2 - TRBD1 CASSQRTGDGYTF TGTGCCAGCAGCCAACGTACAGGGGATGGCTACACCTTC
TRBJ2-5 14 TRBV4-3 - TRBD1 CASSPDRDQETQYF TGCGCCAGCAGCCCGGACAGGGACCAAGAGACCCAGTACTTC
TRBJ2-2 15 TRBV7-3 - TRBD1 CASSLGTGATGELFF TGTGCCAGCAGCTTAGGGACAGGGGCGACCGGGGAGCTGTTTTTT
TRBJ1-2 16 TRBV28 - TRBD1 CASSALTGTGGVGYTF TGTGCCAGCAGTGCCTTAACCGGGACAGGGGGTGTTGGCTACACCTTC
TRBJ2-7 14 TRBV7-2 - TRBD2 CASSLWLAEYEQYF TGTGCCAGCAGCTTATGGCTAGCGGAATACGAGCAGTACTTC
TRBJ2-1 15 TRBV7-9 - TRBD1 CASSSDWDSYNEQFF TGTGCCAGCAGCTCCGACTGGGACAGTTACAATGAGCAGTTCTTC
TRBJ1-2 15 TRBV5-1 - TRBD1 CASSLAGTGGSGYTF TGCGCCAGCAGCTTAGCCGGGACAGGGGGCAGTGGCTACACCTTC
TRBJ2-1 13 TRBV7-3 - - CASSLAPNVEQFF TGTGCCAGCAGCTTGGCCCCAAACGTTGAGCAGTTCTTC
TRBJ1-2 15 TRBV4-3 - - CASSQEGGQVYGYTF TGCGCCAGCAGCCAAGAGGGGGGGCAGGTCTATGGCTACACCTTC
TRBJ2-3 15 TRBV5-1 once TRBD1 CASSSTGWSTDTQYF TGCGCCAGCAGCTCGACAGGGTGGAGCACAGATACGCAGTATTTT